Following are 14 T cell receptor beta chains from one sample sequenced in a study of cytomegalovirus exposure and HLA in healthy donors. Generated by immunoSEQ multiplex PCR, the TCRdb table keeps only in-frame clones and is missing some. The table has 150,000 to 200,000 clones, 75% to 90% seen once. Sequenced sample: PBMCs. The receptors here all came from a man in his late teens or twenties in good health and CMV-seropositive.

The chain carries TRBV14 and TRBJ2-1, with D maybe TRBD2 (5 bases). Trimming took 4 bases from V and 4 from J, leaving 17 bases between them. Germline V lookup: CDR1 SGHDN, CDR2 FVKESK. The CDR3 spans 16 residues. DNA of the CDR3: TGTGCCAGCAGCCTCCGGGGTAGCAGAATGTACAATGAGCAGTTCTTC. This sequence encodes CASSLRGSRMYNEQFF.

This clone has a single count. V usage is TRBV28 and J usage is TRBJ2-3; D may be TRBD2 (6 bases). Deletions cut 5 bases from V and 2 bases from J, with 17 bases between. The CDR3 has 16 amino acids. The germline gives CDR1 MDHEN, CDR2 SYDVKM. CDR3 loop: CASSRRASAFTDTQYF. The CDR3, as DNA: TGTGCCAGCAGTCGCCGGGCTAGCGCATTCACAGATACGCAGTATTTT.

The rearrangement uses TRBV7-9 and TRBJ2-7, with 9 positions matching TRBD2. Germline trimming cut 1 base from V and 4 bases from J; bases unmatched to any gene: 11. The CDR3 sequence is 17 residues long. Germline V gene lookup returns CDR1 SEHNR and CDR2 FQNEAQ (reference sequence). CDR3 amino acids: CASSLVRRLAGSYEQYF. As DNA, the CDR3 is TGTGCCAGCAGCTTAGTCCGTCGGCTAGCGGGGTCTTACGAGCAGTACTTC.

The CDR3 DNA sequence: TGTGCCAGCAGTTTCCCAACTTATGGCTACACCTTC. Amino acid sequence: CASSFPTYGYTF. The rearrangement links TRBV28 to TRBJ1-2; no reliable D call. The germline gives CDR1 MDHEN, CDR2 SYDVKM. This CDR3 has 12 amino acids. The ends were cut back, 3 bases at V and 5 bases at J, with 7 bases in the middle.

The V gene is TRBV14, the J gene TRBJ2-5; the D gene is possibly TRBD2 (6 bases). This CDR3 is built from 14 residues. V shed 0 bases and J shed 5 bases, with 10 bases lying between them. Germline CDR1 is SGHDN and CDR2 is FVKESK. DNA for the CDR3: TGTGCCAGCAGCCAAGACTGGGGGGACGAGACCCAGTACTTC. It codes for CASSQDWGDETQYF.

The CDR3: CASSLATGANVLTF. CDR3 bases: TGTGCCAGCAGTTTAGCCACTGGGGCCAACGTCCTGACTTTC. The chain carries TRBV19 and TRBJ2-6; D call uncertain. Germline CDR1 LNHDA, CDR2 SQIVND (reference sequence). The V end was cut by 9 bases, the J end by 2 bases, with 11 bases between. The CDR3 contains 14 residues.

The rearrangement links TRBV7-8 to TRBJ1-2; the match to TRBD1 covers 7 bases. Trimming took 1 base from V and 7 from J; bases not matched to a gene: 9. Germline CDR1 is SGHVS and CDR2 is FQNEAQ. The CDR3 is 15 residues long. The DNA for the CDR3 is TGTGCCAGCAGCTTAGAAAAGGGGACAGCGGTTGGCTACACCTTC. Encoded protein: CASSLEKGTAVGYTF.

The CDR3 DNA reads as TGCGCCAGCAGCTTGGAGAGGCTAGCGGGACAAGAGACCCAGTACTTC. Translated, it gives CASSLERLAGQETQYF. The chain couples TRBV5-1 to TRBJ2-5, with 9 bases identical to TRBD2. The length of the CDR3 is 16 residues. With V trimmed by 0 bases and J by 2 bases, 5 bases remained unmatched. Germline CDR1 and CDR2: SGHRS and YFSETQ.

The V call is TRBV6-5, the J call TRBJ2-7; 10 bases agree with TRBD1. The CDR3 spans 14 residues. Germline loops: CDR1 MNHEY, CDR2 SVGAGI. Germline trimming cut 1 base from V and 3 bases from J; bases unmatched to any gene: 0. The CDR3 sequence: CASSYWDRGYEQYF. The CDR3 DNA follows: TGTGCCAGCAGTTACTGGGACAGGGGCTACGAGCAGTACTTC.

As DNA, the CDR3 is TGCAGCGCCGCCCTACTAGGCAACACCGGGGAGCTGTTTTTT. Encoded protein: CSAALLGNTGELFF. The chain has TRBV29-1 and TRBJ2-2; D is perhaps TRBD2 (5 bases). The V gene's germline CDR1 is SQVTM and CDR2 ANQGSEA. CDR3 length equals 14 residues. V was pared by 7 bases and J by 2 bases, with 14 bases between.

This chain links TRBV9 with TRBJ2-3, with D possibly matching TRBD1 (5 bases). Germline V gene lookup returns CDR1 SGDLS and CDR2 YYNGEE. The V gene lost 3 bases and the J gene lost 6 bases, with 17 bases spanning the gap. This CDR3 contains 15 residues. The CDR3 coding sequence is TGTGCCAGCAGCGCCACGGGCGCAGGGTCCGATACGCAGTATTTT. This codes for CASSATGAGSDTQYF.

The chain uses TRBV10-3 and TRBJ1-3, with D uncertain. This CDR3 is 16 amino acids long. V dropped 6 bases and J dropped 0 bases, with 15 bases sitting between them. Germline V gene lookup returns CDR1 ENHRY and CDR2 SYGVKD. This CDR3 reads CAISGRQMFSGNTIYF. The CDR3 nucleotides are TGTGCCATCAGCGGGAGGCAGATGTTCTCTGGAAACACCATATATTTT.

This clone was seen a handful of times. This chain connects TRBV7-8 to TRBJ2-1; 9 bases map to TRBD2. V dropped 6 bases and J dropped 0; count of bases not matched to a gene: 3. The CDR3 is made up of 15 amino acids. Germline-derived CDR1 and CDR2 are SGHVS and FQNEAQ. The CDR3 sequence: CASRVSGSSYNEQFF. CDR3 sequence (DNA): TGTGCCAGCAGAGTTAGCGGGAGCTCCTACAATGAGCAGTTCTTC. The full variable domain, with the rest looked up from reference TRBV7-8 and TRBJ2-1, is GAGVSQSPRYKVAKRGQDVALRCDPISGHVSLFWYQQALGQGPEFLTYFQNEAQLDKSGLPSDRFFAERPEGSVSTLKIQRTQQEDSAVYLCASRVSGSSYNEQFFGPGTRLTVL.

The gene calls are TRBV4-1 and TRBJ2-2; the D gene is possibly TRBD2 (5 bases). This CDR3 has 17 residues. Germline CDR1 MGHRA, CDR2 YSYEKL. Between the trimmed V and J ends, which lost 0 bases and 3 bases, there was a span of 14 bases. CDR3 sequence: CASSQDLTSGHTGELFF. CDR3 bases: TGCGCCAGCAGCCAAGATCTAACTAGTGGCCACACCGGGGAGCTGTTTTTT.